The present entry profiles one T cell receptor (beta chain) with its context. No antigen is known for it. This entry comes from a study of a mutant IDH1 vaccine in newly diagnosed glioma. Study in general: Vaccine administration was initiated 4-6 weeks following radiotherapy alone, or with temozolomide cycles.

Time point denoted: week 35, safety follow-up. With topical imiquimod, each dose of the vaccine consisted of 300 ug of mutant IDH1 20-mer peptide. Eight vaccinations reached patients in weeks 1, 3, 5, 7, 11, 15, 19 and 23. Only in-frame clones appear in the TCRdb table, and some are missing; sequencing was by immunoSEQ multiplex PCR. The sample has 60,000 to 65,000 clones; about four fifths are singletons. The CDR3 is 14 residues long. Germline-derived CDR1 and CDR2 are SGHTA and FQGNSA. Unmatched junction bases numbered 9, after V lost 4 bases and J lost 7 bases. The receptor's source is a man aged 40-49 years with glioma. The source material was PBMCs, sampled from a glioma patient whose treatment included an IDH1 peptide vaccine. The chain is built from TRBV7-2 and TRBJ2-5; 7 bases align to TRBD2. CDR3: CASSWDLAGATQYF. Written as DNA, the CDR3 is TGTGCCAGCAGCTGGGACTTAGCGGGTGCGACCCAGTACTTC.